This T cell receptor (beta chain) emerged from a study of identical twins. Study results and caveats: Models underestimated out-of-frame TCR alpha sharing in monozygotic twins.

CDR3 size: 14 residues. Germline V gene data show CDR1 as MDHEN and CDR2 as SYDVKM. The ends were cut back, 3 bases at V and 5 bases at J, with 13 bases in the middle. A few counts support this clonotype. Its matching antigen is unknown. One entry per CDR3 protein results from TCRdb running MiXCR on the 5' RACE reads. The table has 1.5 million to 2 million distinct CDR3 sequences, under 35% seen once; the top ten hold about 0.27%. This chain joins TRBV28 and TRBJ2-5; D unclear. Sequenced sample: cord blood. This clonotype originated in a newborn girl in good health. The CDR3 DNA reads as TGTGCCAGCAGTTTGGGCCAGCCTGTGGAGACCCAGTACTTC. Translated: CASSLGQPVETQYF.